A single sample gave rise to the 23 T cell receptor beta chains below, sequenced in a study of Graves' ophthalmopathy and Graves' hyperthyroidism. RNA transcripts served as template for amplifying TCR beta CDR3 sequences. Second-round multiplex PCR came after first-round RT-PCR with HTBI primers. TCRdb re-called the multiplex PCR reads with MiXCR, one entry per CDR3 protein. Seen here are 650,000 to 900,000 distinct CDR3 sequences, roughly 40% observed once, and the top ten hold less than 55%. Sequencing was done on a sample of peripheral blood. The receptors shown here come from an adult man with Graves' ophthalmopathy.

Ten or more counts support this clonotype. The chain combines TRBV20-1 with TRBJ1-2, with D uncertain. V dropped 3 bases and J dropped 8 bases, with 10 bases sitting between them. The CDR3 loop spans 11 amino acids. Looked up from germline, CDR1 is DFQATT and CDR2 is SNEGSKA (reference sequence). For the CDR3, the DNA is TGCAGTGCTAGTGGGGTTACGGGCTACACCTTC. It specifies CSASGVTGYTF.

The CDR3 nucleotides are TGCGCCAGCAGCCAGAGACAGGGAGGGTACACCGGGGAGCTGTTTTTT. Translated, it gives CASSQRQGGYTGELFF. The chain couples TRBV4-1 to TRBJ2-2; D may be TRBD1 or TRBD2 (7 bases each). Deletions cut 3 bases from V and 3 bases from J, with 14 bases between. This CDR3 comprises 16 residues. Germline V gene lookup returns CDR1 MGHRA and CDR2 YSYEKL.

In DNA form, the CDR3 reads TGTGCCAGCAGTTACCTGACAGGAAACTCTGGAAACACCATATATTTT. Translating it yields CASSYLTGNSGNTIYF. This sequence joins TRBV12-3 or TRBV12-4 and TRBJ1-3; TRBD1 is a possible D gene (6 bases). The CDR3 is made up of 16 amino acids. Trimming cost V 4 bases and J 0 bases, with 13 bases left between them.

This clonotype is a singleton in its sample. The conserved final phenylalanine or tryptophan is absent from the CDR3, which likely points to a read error. No DNA is shown, since the ends of the CDR3 on it are uncertain; the CDR3 is the one TCRdb lists. CDR3 loop: CSVGGPRL. This chain links TRBV29-1 with TRBJ2-7. The CDR3 has 8 amino acids, counting both end residues. Looked up from germline, CDR1 is SQVTM and CDR2 is ANQGSEA.

V is TRBV9 and J is TRBJ2-7; maybe TRBD1 (5 bases). The CDR3 is 14 residues long. CDR1 and CDR2 from the germline V gene are SGDLS and YYNGEE. V lost 5 bases and J lost 0, with 12 bases in between. The CDR3, as DNA: TGTGCCAGCAGTCCCGCCAGGGACTCCTACGAGCAGTACTTC. Translated, it gives CASSPARDSYEQYF.

This clonotype was found many times. The V gene is TRBV4-3, the J gene TRBJ2-2; perhaps TRBD2 as D (6 bases). The CDR3 contains 13 residues. Per germline, CDR1 LGHNA and CDR2 YSLEER. Trimming took off 2 bases at V and 6 bases at J, with 7 bases between the two ends. CDR3 DNA sequence: TGCGCCAGCAGCCAACGCGGGGCCGGGGAGCTGTTTTTT. This encodes CASSQRGAGELFF.

The CDR3 region has the DNA TGTGCCAGCAGCCAAACAGGGACAACCGCATACGAGCAGTACTTC. Translation gives CASSQTGTTAYEQYF. The V gene is TRBV7-9, the J gene TRBJ2-7; D is perhaps TRBD1 (6 bases). V lost 5 bases and J lost 4, with 18 bases in between. Per the germline V gene, CDR1 is SEHNR and CDR2 is FQNEAQ (reference sequence). The CDR3 runs to 15 residues.

To note about this clonotype: An end of the junction differs from the germline gene, which may be a read error. The genes are TRBV10-3 and TRBJ1-1, with 8 bases identical to TRBD1. The CDR3 is 15 residues long. Germline V gene sequence: CDR1 ENHRY, CDR2 SYGVKD. The CDR3 spells CASSPDRDWNTEAFF. The DNA of the CDR3 is TGTGCCAGCAGTCCGGACAGGGATTGGAACACTGAAGCTTTCTTT.

The chain carries TRBV12-3 or TRBV12-4 and TRBJ1-2; weak D call: TRBD1 (6 bases). The V end was cut by 6 bases, the J end by 8 bases, with 16 bases between. This CDR3 is built from 13 residues. This CDR3 is CASREQGKKGYTF. As DNA, the CDR3 is TGTGCCAGCAGGGAACAGGGAAAGAAGGGCTACACCTTC.

The chain is built from TRBV29-1 and TRBJ2-5, with 12 bases identical to TRBD2. Looked up from germline, CDR1 is SQVTM and CDR2 is ANQGSEA. The CDR3 is 13 amino acids. Germline trimming cut 8 bases from V and 4 bases from J; bases unmatched to any gene: 5. The CDR3 protein is CSFKTSGGETQYF. CDR3 in DNA: TGCAGCTTTAAGACTAGCGGGGGAGAGACCCAGTACTTC.

The V gene is TRBV7-9, the J gene TRBJ1-1, with D perhaps TRBD1 (5 bases). The CDR3 consists of 16 residues. Trimming removed 5 bases from V and 1 base from J, with 17 bases in between. CDR1 is SEHNR and CDR2 is FQNEAQ in the germline V gene (reference sequence). The CDR3 DNA follows: TGTGCCAGCAGCCCCAATTGGCGGGGGACGAACACTGAAGCTTTCTTT. Translated: CASSPNWRGTNTEAFF.

This chain joins TRBV24-1 and TRBJ1-5; 7 bases map to TRBD1. This CDR3 contains 16 residues. Germline-derived CDR1 and CDR2 are KGHDR and SFDVKD. The ends lost 6 bases at V and 6 bases at J; junction bases unmatched: 13. The CDR3 protein is CATSYDRVQVGQPQHF. In nucleotides, the CDR3 is TGTGCCACCAGTTACGACAGGGTGCAGGTTGGTCAGCCCCAGCATTTT.

This chain connects TRBV11-2 to TRBJ1-2; D is ambiguous. The CDR3 loop spans 16 amino acids. Trimming stripped 3 bases from V and 2 bases from J, with 16 bases between. CDR1 is SGHAT, CDR2 FQNNGV, per germline. Here the CDR3 reads CASSLSGSTLNYGYTF. CDR3 nucleotide sequence: TGTGCCAGCAGCTTGTCAGGCAGCACCCTCAACTATGGCTACACCTTC. The whole variable domain, filled in from reference TRBV11-2 and TRBJ1-2, reads EAGVAQSPRYKIIEKRQSVAFWCNPISGHATLYWYQQILGQGPKLLIQFQNNGVVDDSQLPKDRFSAERLKGVDSTLKIQPAKLEDSAVYLCASSLSGSTLNYGYTFGSGTRLTVV.

Comment on this clonotype: This may come from a read error, since a much larger clone is one base off. This chain links TRBV20-1 with TRBJ1-5, with TRBD1 matching over 7 bases. CDR3 length equals 15 residues. Germline V lookup: CDR1 DFQATT, CDR2 SNEGSKA (reference sequence). Losses at the gene ends were 7 bases for V and 0 bases for J; bases not matched to a gene: 9. The CDR3 sequence: CSVGRQGISNQPQHF. The CDR3, as DNA: TGCAGTGTCGGACGACAGGGCATTAGCAATCAGCCCCAGCATTTT.

The chain employs TRBV20-1 and TRBJ1-5, with a tentative D call TRBD1 (5 bases). Trimming removed 2 bases from V and 5 bases from J, with 13 bases in between. The CDR3 loop spans 14 amino acids. Germline V gene lookup returns CDR1 DFQATT and CDR2 SNEGSKA (reference sequence). CDR3 amino acids: CSARWAGVHQPQHF. Written as DNA, the CDR3 is TGCAGTGCTAGATGGGCGGGGGTTCATCAGCCCCAGCATTTT.

This clonotype was found many times. Mismatch with germline at one junction end may stem from a read error. The genes are TRBV12-3 or TRBV12-4 and TRBJ1-6, with D possibly being TRBD1 (5 bases). The CDR3 totals 13 residues. Here the CDR3 reads CASSLGANSPLHF. Here the CDR3 DNA reads TGTGCCAGCAGCTTAGGGGCAAATTCACCCCTCCACTTT.

The chain couples TRBV20-1 to TRBJ2-5; D possibly corresponds to TRBD2 (5 bases). Per germline, CDR1 DFQATT and CDR2 SNEGSKA (reference sequence). The CDR3 runs 14 residues. Trimming stripped 3 bases from V and 0 bases from J, with 11 bases between. CDR3 in amino acids: CSARRRVYQETQYF. The DNA of the CDR3 is TGCAGTGCTAGGAGGCGGGTGTACCAAGAGACCCAGTACTTC.

This clonotype was seen many times. CDR3 sequence: CSLRPSPGGTDTQYF. CDR3 DNA sequence: TGCAGCTTAAGGCCGTCCCCCGGGGGCACAGATACGCAGTATTTT. The chain recombines TRBV29-1 with TRBJ2-3; D might be TRBD2 (5 bases). The CDR3 spans 15 residues. Trimming removed 8 bases at V and 1 base at J, with 19 bases between. In germline, CDR1 is SQVTM, CDR2 ANQGSEA.

The chain joins TRBV24-1 to TRBJ2-5, with TRBD2 matching over 11 bases. The CDR3 sequence is 16 residues long. Per germline, CDR1 KGHDR and CDR2 SFDVKD. J lost 2 bases, V lost 9 bases, and 10 bases had no gene match. Written as DNA, the CDR3 is TGTGCCACCGGTAGAGGGTCTAGCGGGGGGCAAGAGACCCAGTACTTC. This gives the protein CATGRGSSGGQETQYF.

As to this clonotype: This may stem from a read error, because a much larger clone lies one nucleotide away. The J gene is TRBJ1-5, the V gene TRBV12-3 or TRBV12-4, with D tentatively TRBD1 (5 bases). V was cut by 4 bases and J by 13 bases, with 20 bases left in between. This CDR3 has 14 amino acids. The CDR3 protein is CASSSRGVGTSQHF. The CDR3 DNA is TGTGCCAGCAGTTCCCGGGGCGTCGGAACATCGCAGCATTTT.

V usage is TRBV7-9 and J usage is TRBJ2-7, with D perhaps given as TRBD1 or TRBD2 (6 bases each). Trimming left V 6 bases short and J 7 bases short, with 16 bases between. CDR3 length equals 13 residues. In germline, CDR1 is SEHNR, CDR2 FQNEAQ (reference sequence). The CDR3 loop is CASSNPGAGEQYF. For the CDR3, the DNA is TGTGCCAGCAGTAACCCAGGGGCGGGGGAGCAGTACTTC. The full variable domain, in which reference TRBV7-9 and TRBJ2-7 provide the parts outside the CDR3, is DTGVSQNPRHKITKRGQNVTFRCDPISEHNRLYWYRQTLGQGPEFLTYFQNEAQLEKSRLLSDRFSAERPKGSFSTLEIQRTEQGDSAMYLCASSNPGAGEQYFGPGTRLTVT.

This clonotype was detected only a few times. This sequence joins TRBV19 and TRBJ1-2; D call uncertain. CDR1 and CDR2 from the germline V gene are LNHDA and SQIVND (reference sequence). There are 14 residues in the CDR3. V dropped 3 bases and J dropped 3 bases, with 11 bases sitting between them. CDR3 in amino acids: CASSISTVDYGYTF. The CDR3 nucleotides are TGTGCCAGTAGTATTAGTACAGTCGACTATGGCTACACCTTC.

Concerning this clonotype itself: A read error is possible here, since a much larger clone lies one base away. V is TRBV15 and J is TRBJ2-7, with D possibly TRBD1 on 5 matching bases. The ends were cut back, 8 bases at V and 5 bases at J, with 19 bases in the middle. The CDR3 is made up of 14 amino acids. Germline values: CDR1 LNHNV, CDR2 YYDKDF (reference sequence). The CDR3 DNA follows: TGTGCCACCGCCAAAGGCTGGGGCTACGACGAGCAGTACTTC. Translated: CATAKGWGYDEQYF.